The entry below describes one T cell receptor beta chain. Its specificity is unknown. This specimen comes from a study of type 1 and type 2 diabetes patients. About the study: The whole study generated approximately 20 million paired-end reads.

Amplification started from genomic DNA. Amplification of the beta chain CDR3 used 30 forward and 13 reverse multiplex primers. TCRdb reanalysed the multiplex PCR reads using MiXCR and keeps one entry per CDR3 protein. This sample has some 250,000 distinct CDR3 sequences; around 47% occur once, and the top ten carry around 15%. From germline, CDR1 is SGHVS and CDR2 FQNEAQ. J gave up 2 bases and V 5 bases, and 20 bases lay outside the gene matches. This CDR3 contains 20 residues. Study-level points and caveats: Both CD4+ and CD8+ type 2 diabetes repertoires showed significantly higher diversity than type 1. Groups were not age- or gender-matched, which may bias interpretation. Some T1D-only expanded clones might appear in more T2D or control samples.

What was sequenced was peripheral blood mononuclear cells (PBMCs). The receptor comes from a man between 18 and 29 years old with type 2 diabetes. This chain connects TRBV7-8 to TRBJ1-5; 8 bases map to TRBD1. CDR3 loop: CASSLSRAGGYVWGNQPQHF. The CDR3 nucleotides read TGTGCCAGCAGCCTTAGTCGGGCAGGGGGCTACGTGTGGGGCAATCAGCCCCAGCATTTT.